Below are 23 T cell receptor beta chains sequenced from a single sample in a study of Graves' ophthalmopathy and Graves' hyperthyroidism. For repertoire sequencing, the TCR beta CDR3 regions were amplified from RNA transcripts. An initial RT-PCR round employing HTBI primers preceded a second-round multiplex PCR. TCRdb analysed the multiplex PCR reads with MiXCR anew, one entry per CDR3 protein. Altogether about 170,000 distinct CDR3 sequences are present, 30% to 45% being singletons, with the ten largest covering roughly 5.2%. Input material: peripheral blood. These receptors were collected from a woman aged 40 to 49 with Graves' ophthalmopathy.

About this clonotype: At one end the junction does not follow the germline gene, possibly because of a read error. The genes are TRBV19 and TRBJ2-2; D perhaps matches TRBD2 (5 bases). The CDR3 is 15 amino acids. CDR1 is LNHDA, CDR2 SQIVND, per germline (reference sequence). This chain's CDR3 is CASSIQEMITGELFF. In DNA form, the CDR3 reads TGTGCCAGTAGTATACAGGAAATGATCACCGGGGAGCTGTTCTTT.

Details on this clonotype: One end of the junction is discordant with germline, which a read error may explain. The chain is built from TRBV6-5 and TRBJ2-5; D ambiguous. CDR1 and CDR2 from the germline V gene are MNHEY and SVGAGI. This CDR3 is 14 amino acids long. CDR3 loop: CASSHSSRSETQYF. CDR3 DNA sequence: TGTGCCAGCAGTCACTCGTCCAGGTCTGAGACCCAGTACTTC.

This clonotype appeared a single time. The chain combines TRBV28 with TRBJ2-7, with 8 positions matching TRBD2. J gave up 0 bases and V 4 bases, and 17 bases lay outside the gene matches. The CDR3 covers 19 residues. The germline V gene encodes CDR1 MDHEN and CDR2 SYDVKM. CDR3 DNA: TGTGCCAGCAGTTCCCACGGAGGAGTGGCGGGAGGCAGCTCCTACGAGCAGTACTTC. It is translated as CASSSHGGVAGGSSYEQYF. The full variable domain, in which reference TRBV28 and TRBJ2-7 provide the parts outside the CDR3, is DVKVTQSSRYLVKRTGEKVFLECVQDMDHENMFWYRQDPGLGLRLIYFSYDVKMKEKGDIPEGYSVSREKKERFSLILESASTNQTSMYLCASSSHGGVAGGSSYEQYFGPGTRLTVT.

The chain carries TRBV6-1 and TRBJ2-7; 12 bases align to TRBD2. Germline V CDR1 and CDR2: MNHNS, SASEGT. This CDR3 is built from 15 residues. The trim removed 5 bases at V and 2 bases at J, leaving 4 bases unmatched. The CDR3 loop reads CASSKSSGRAYEQYF. The CDR3 nucleotides read TGTGCCAGCAGTAAATCTAGCGGGAGGGCCTACGAGCAGTACTTC.

Ten or more counts support this clonotype. This chain joins TRBV9 and TRBJ1-1; tentative D call: TRBD1 (5 bases). With 1 base removed from V and 4 bases from J, the gap between germline ends came to 14 bases. This CDR3 is 15 amino acids long. Germline V gives CDR1 SGDLS, CDR2 YYNGEE. CDR3 sequence (DNA): TGTGCCAGCAGCGTAAGTCTTGGGGGTCGCACTGAAGCTTTCTTT. Translating it yields CASSVSLGGRTEAFF.

The V and J genes are TRBV12-3 or TRBV12-4 and TRBJ2-5; 9 nucleotides line up with TRBD2. J gave up 3 bases and V 4 bases, and 6 bases lay outside the gene matches. There are 15 residues in the CDR3. CDR3 DNA sequence: TGTGCCAGCAGTTCCCGTTCTAGCGGGGAAGAGACCCAGTACTTC. This translates into CASSSRSSGEETQYF.

This clonotype was observed many times. The chain employs TRBV29-1 and TRBJ2-5; 7 bases agree with TRBD1. Trimming took 6 bases from V and 5 from J; bases not matched to a gene: 18. Germline V gives CDR1 SQVTM, CDR2 ANQGSEA. The CDR3 spans 16 residues. The CDR3 nucleotides read TGCAGCGTCAGGACAGGCCCCGCTGGAATTTTTGAGACCCAGTACTTC. It specifies CSVRTGPAGIFETQYF.

Ten or more counts support this clonotype. J is TRBJ2-7 and V is TRBV12-3 or TRBV12-4; D may be TRBD1 (6 bases). CDR3 length: 15 amino acids. Trimming removed 3 bases from V and 0 bases from J, with 12 bases in between. CDR3 in amino acids: CASSLAGASSYEQYF. CDR3 in DNA: TGTGCCAGCAGTTTGGCAGGGGCCAGCTCCTACGAGCAGTACTTC.

This chain uses TRBV11-2 with TRBJ1-2; 7 nucleotides line up with TRBD1. This CDR3 is 15 amino acids long. V lost 8 bases, J lost 5 bases, and 14 bases stayed unmatched. Per germline, CDR1 SGHAT and CDR2 FQNNGV. In DNA form, the CDR3 reads TGTGCCAGCTCTCGGAACAGGGGTGGGACATATGGCTACACCTTC. Translating gives CASSRNRGGTYGYTF.

The V gene is TRBV6-1, the J gene TRBJ2-5; 10 positions match TRBD2. V shed 10 bases, J shed 5 bases, and the junction held 13 bases outside the gene matches. This CDR3 is built from 15 residues. Germline V gene data show CDR1 as MNHNS and CDR2 as SASEGT. The CDR3 nucleotides read TGTGCCACCCGAACTCTAGCGGGAGAATCCGAGACCCAGTACTTC. It specifies CATRTLAGESETQYF.

There are many counts of this clonotype. The chain carries TRBV24-1 and TRBJ1-1; 8 nucleotides match TRBD1. V lost 4 bases to trimming and J lost 4 bases; unmatched junction nucleotides: 10. The germline V gene encodes CDR1 KGHDR and CDR2 SFDVKD. The CDR3 covers 16 residues. The CDR3 protein is CATSDPGQGGRTEAFF. The CDR3 DNA reads TGTGCCACCAGTGACCCTGGACAGGGCGGCCGCACTGAAGCTTTCTTT.

V is TRBV20-1 and J is TRBJ2-2; D is uncertain. Germline CDR1 and CDR2: DFQATT and SNEGSKA (reference sequence). The CDR3 has 14 amino acids. V lost 3 bases and J 4 bases, leaving 12 bases between the germline ends. The CDR3 nucleotides are TGCAGTGCTAGCCGGTGGGGAACCACCGGGGAGCTGTTTTTT. Translating gives CSASRWGTTGELFF.

This clonotype was picked up one time. A read error may explain this, as a much larger clone is one base away. The genes are TRBV12-3 or TRBV12-4 and TRBJ1-6, with TRBD1 identical over 7 bases. V lost 6 bases and J lost 7; bases outside the gene matches: 6. This CDR3 has 14 residues. The CDR3 DNA follows: TGTGCCAGCAGCCCAGGGACAGACAATTCACCCCTCCACTTT. Amino acid sequence: CASSPGTDNSPLHF.

This clonotype was picked up many times. This chain joins TRBV12-3 or TRBV12-4 and TRBJ1-1; 7 positions match TRBD1. Losses at the gene ends were 5 bases for V and 1 base for J; bases not matched to a gene: 7. The CDR3 extends over 15 amino acids. The CDR3 region is CASSRQGRGNTEAFF. CDR3 in DNA: TGTGCCAGCAGTCGACAGGGTCGGGGGAACACTGAAGCTTTCTTT.

In this sample, this clonotype turned up many times. The J gene is TRBJ1-5, the V gene TRBV19, with D tentatively TRBD1 (6 bases). The CDR3 has 15 amino acids. V was clipped by 5 bases and J by 6 bases, with 17 bases between them. Germline-derived CDR1 and CDR2 are LNHDA and SQIVND (reference sequence). The CDR3 reads CASSSERGASQPQHF. The CDR3 DNA sequence: TGTGCCAGTAGTTCAGAGCGGGGGGCTAGTCAGCCCCAGCATTTT.

This chain connects TRBV13 to TRBJ2-4; D gene unclear. Germline CDR1 is PRHDT and CDR2 is FYEKMQ (reference sequence). V lost 5 bases to trimming and J lost 6 bases, with 14 bases between them. There are 14 residues in the CDR3. The CDR3 here is CASSNRRSGNIQYF. As DNA, the CDR3 is TGTGCCAGCAGCAACCGACGGTCCGGAAACATTCAGTACTTC.

The table lists this clonotype with many counts. This chain connects TRBV20-1 to TRBJ2-5; D may correspond to TRBD1 or TRBD2 (5 bases each). The V end lost 6 bases, the J end lost 0 bases, and 11 bases lay between the germline ends. The CDR3 totals 13 residues. The V gene's germline CDR1 is DFQATT and CDR2 SNEGSKA (reference sequence). The CDR3: CSARPGHQETQYF. CDR3 DNA sequence: TGCAGTGCAAGACCGGGACACCAAGAGACCCAGTACTTC.

The chain carries TRBV28 and TRBJ1-1, with D perhaps matching TRBD1 (6 bases). CDR1 is MDHEN and CDR2 is SYDVKM in the germline V gene. V dropped 7 bases and J dropped 1 base, with 19 bases sitting between them. CDR3 size: 16 residues. The CDR3 loop reads CASNIPGAGSNTEAFF. CDR3 coding DNA: TGTGCCAGCAATATACCGGGGGCTGGTTCGAACACTGAAGCTTTCTTT.

This clonotype was observed at least ten times. The chain combines TRBV7-6 with TRBJ1-5, with D possibly TRBD1 on 6 matching bases. This CDR3 comprises 15 residues. The germline V gene has CDR1 SGHVS and CDR2 FNYEAQ. Between the trimmed V and J ends, which lost 1 base and 3 bases, there was a span of 10 bases. The CDR3 DNA reads TGTGCCAGCAGCTTAGGAGCAGGGGACAATCAGCCCCAGCATTTT. Protein: CASSLGAGDNQPQHF.

Ten or more counts support this clonotype. J is TRBJ1-5 and V is TRBV6-2 or TRBV6-3; TRBD1 might be the D (5 bases). Trimming removed 5 bases from V and 3 bases from J, with 11 bases in between. Per germline, CDR1 MNHEY and CDR2 SVGEGT. The CDR3 length is 14 residues. This chain's CDR3 is CASSKGRVNQPQHF. CDR3 coding DNA: TGTGCCAGCAGTAAGGGACGCGTCAATCAGCCCCAGCATTTT.

This clonotype was recorded a few times. This sequence joins TRBV12-3 or TRBV12-4 and TRBJ1-1, with a weak D call TRBD1 (6 bases). The CDR3 is made up of 14 amino acids. V gave up 6 bases and J gave up 3 bases, with 14 bases separating them. As DNA, the CDR3 is TGTGCCAGCAGCCCAAGAGGGGGTGACACTGAAGCTTTCTTT. This gives the protein CASSPRGGDTEAFF.

This clonotype was counted ten times or more. The chain has TRBV27 and TRBJ2-4; the D gene is possibly TRBD1 (8 bases). The germline CDR1 and CDR2 sequences are MNHEY and SMNVEV (reference sequence). Deletions cut 6 bases from V and 7 bases from J, with 16 bases between. This CDR3 has 14 residues. Here the CDR3 reads CASRSNRGGNIQYF. The CDR3 bases are TGTGCCAGCAGGAGTAACAGGGGGGGGAACATTCAGTACTTC.

This chain joins TRBV7-9 and TRBJ2-7; D remains ambiguous. Germline assignment: CDR1 SEHNR and CDR2 FQNEAQ (reference sequence). Trimming removed 3 bases from V and 3 bases from J, with 12 bases in between. CDR3 length equals 14 residues. This CDR3 reads CASSFHDKYYEQYF. Written as DNA, the CDR3 is TGTGCCAGCAGCTTCCACGACAAATACTACGAGCAGTACTTC.